These 30 T cell receptor beta chains were all obtained from the same sample, sequenced in a study of T cell responses to AZD1222 COVID-19 vaccine (dated by TCRdb to the early 2020s). The time point tag for this specimen amounts to: baseline before first vaccination. The method behind the library was the immunoSEQ multiplex PCR assay. This immuneACCESS table, as held by TCRdb, lists in-frame sequences with V and J called but not all clones. Of the missing ones, under half trace to an unresolved V gene in checked studies; the others have no known cause. This sample has about 110,000 clones in its table, and approximately 88% of those were observed once. Less than 6% of the sample belongs to the ten largest clones. The sample in question was peripheral blood, obtained on day 0 of AZD1222 vaccination. These receptors all come from an adult in good health.

The rearrangement joins TRBV7-2 to TRBJ1-2, with D unclear. Germline V gene sequence: CDR1 SGHTA, CDR2 FQGNSA. The CDR3 sequence is 15 residues long. Between the trimmed V and J ends, which lost 1 base and 2 bases, there was a span of 11 bases. CDR3 sequence reads: CASSLVEGENYGYTF. CDR3 nucleotides: TGTGCCAGCAGCTTAGTGGAGGGCGAGAACTATGGCTACACCTTC.

CDR3 amino acids: CASSYRGQSNQPQHF. DNA for the CDR3: TGTGCCAGCAGTTATCGGGGACAGAGCAATCAGCCCCAGCATTTT. This chain connects TRBV6-2 or TRBV6-3 to TRBJ1-5; the match to TRBD1 covers 7 bases. The J segment lost 1 base and the V segment lost 3 bases, leaving 3 bases of the junction unmatched. Germline CDR1 MNHEY, CDR2 SVGEGT. There are 15 residues in the CDR3.

The chain recombines TRBV29-1 with TRBJ2-7; possible D gene TRBD1, 5 bases. CDR1 SQVTM and CDR2 ANQGSEA come from the germline V gene. The CDR3 spans 13 residues. V lost 6 bases, J lost 2 bases, and 14 bases lay in between. The DNA for the CDR3 is TGCAGCGTAGGGGTAGAAGCTGCCTACGAGCAGTACTTC. Residues: CSVGVEAAYEQYF.

The CDR3 is CASSRLGVYEQYF. Here the CDR3 DNA reads TGTGCCAGCAGCCGACTAGGTGTATACGAGCAGTACTTC. This rearrangement joins TRBV3-1 (or the pseudogene TRBV3-2) to TRBJ2-7; D possibly corresponds to TRBD2 (6 bases). The germline gives CDR1 LGHDT, CDR2 YNNKEL (reference sequence). Deletions cut 4 bases from V and 4 bases from J, with 11 bases between. The CDR3 loop spans 13 amino acids.

The J gene is TRBJ2-7, the V gene TRBV12-5; D not certain. There are 12 residues in the CDR3. Trimming stripped 7 bases from V and 3 bases from J, with 10 bases between. Germline-derived CDR1 and CDR2 are LGHNT and FRNRAP. CDR3: CASAFENYEQYF. Here the CDR3 DNA reads TGTGCTAGTGCCTTCGAGAACTACGAGCAGTACTTC.

This chain joins TRBV11-1 and TRBJ2-2; no definite D call. The V end was cut by 5 bases, the J end by 0 bases, with 4 bases between. Germline V CDR1 and CDR2: SGHAT, FQDESV (reference sequence). The CDR3 is 13 amino acids. The CDR3 sequence: CASSHTNTGELFF. In nucleotides, the CDR3 is TGTGCCAGCAGCCACACGAACACCGGGGAGCTGTTTTTT. Complete variable domain (other parts from reference TRBV11-1 and TRBJ2-2): EAEVAQSPRYKITEKSQAVAFWCDPISGHATLYWYRQILGQGPELLVQFQDESVVDDSQLPKDRFSAERLKGVDSTLKIQPAELGDSAMYLCASSHTNTGELFFGEGSRLTVL.

V and J are TRBV5-4 and TRBJ2-5; 8 positions match TRBD2. The CDR3 totals 16 residues. J was trimmed by 3 bases and V by 4 bases; bases with no gene match: 11. Germline V gives CDR1 SGHNT, CDR2 YYREEE (reference sequence). The CDR3 region is CASSGRGFGGEETQYF. Written as DNA, the CDR3 is TGTGCCAGCAGCGGCCGGGGTTTCGGGGGGGAAGAGACCCAGTACTTC.

The V gene is TRBV13, the J gene TRBJ1-1, with D hard to call. Germline CDR1 PRHDT, CDR2 FYEKMQ (reference sequence). V lost 3 bases, J lost 2 bases, and 7 bases lay in between. This CDR3 is 13 amino acids long. The CDR3 loop reads CASSFNSNTEAFF. For the CDR3, the DNA is TGTGCCAGCAGCTTTAATTCCAACACTGAAGCTTTCTTT.

DNA for the CDR3: TGTGCCAGCAGTCAACAGGGGCACTCTGGAAACACCATATATTTT. Translating gives CASSQQGHSGNTIYF. The chain employs TRBV6-6 and TRBJ1-3; 7 bases map to TRBD1. The CDR3 has 15 amino acids. The ends lost 5 bases at V and 0 bases at J; junction bases unmatched: 4. Germline CDR1 is MNHNY and CDR2 is SVGAGI (reference sequence).

This chain connects TRBV6-5 to TRBJ2-1, with D possibly TRBD2 on 6 matching bases. Germline CDR1 is MNHEY and CDR2 is SVGAGI. This CDR3 is built from 12 residues. The V and J ends lost 7 bases and 7 bases respectively, with 11 bases between them. CDR3 nucleotides: TGTGCCAGCACCGACCGGGGGAATGAGCAGTTCTTC. This translates into CASTDRGNEQFF.

The chain combines TRBV5-1 with TRBJ1-1; no reliable D call. The germline V and J ends were trimmed by 4 bases and 4 bases, with 14 bases remaining between them. The CDR3 is 14 residues long. CDR1 and CDR2 (germline): SGHRS, YFSETQ. The CDR3 DNA reads as TGCGCCAGCAGCCCACCGAATACGGCCACTGAAGCTTTCTTT. Amino acids: CASSPPNTATEAFF. Based on the CDR3 plus reference TRBV5-1 and TRBJ1-1, the full variable domain is KAGVTQTPRYLIKTRGQQVTLSCSPISGHRSVSWYQQTPGQGLQFLFEYFSETQRNKGNFPGRFSGRQFSNSRSEMNVSTLELGDSALYLCASSPPNTATEAFFGQGTRLTVV.

This clone showed up just once. V is TRBV6-5 and J is TRBJ1-1, with D possibly matching TRBD1 (6 bases). This CDR3 is 12 amino acids long. Trimming removed 8 bases at V and 3 bases at J, with 10 bases between. Germline loops: CDR1 MNHEY, CDR2 SVGAGI. CDR3 loop: CASYAGDTEAFF. In nucleotides, the CDR3 is TGTGCCAGCTATGCAGGGGACACTGAAGCTTTCTTT.

The chain uses TRBV18 and TRBJ1-6, with D uncertain. V lost 6 bases and J 0 bases, leaving 9 bases between the germline ends. The CDR3 covers 15 residues. Germline CDR1 is KGHSH and CDR2 is LQKENI. CDR3: CASSKQSSYNSPLHF. CDR3 nucleotide sequence: TGTGCCAGCTCCAAGCAGAGCTCCTATAATTCACCCCTCCACTTT.

V gene TRBV6-2 or TRBV6-3 combines with J gene TRBJ2-1; D gene ambiguous. Germline loops: CDR1 MNHEY, CDR2 SVGEGT. Trimming left V 4 bases short and J 5 bases short, with 6 bases between. The CDR3 is 12 residues long. CDR3 nucleotides: TGTGCCAGCAGTTTCAGCGACAATGAGCAGTTCTTC. This translates into CASSFSDNEQFF.

The gene calls are TRBV10-3 and TRBJ2-1; 11 positions match TRBD2. CDR3 length: 15 residues. Germline V lookup: CDR1 ENHRY, CDR2 SYGVKD. After removal of 11 bases from V and 4 bases from J, the junction contained 10 bases not matched to a gene. The CDR3 sequence is CAVGQGLAEYNEQFF. CDR3 DNA: TGTGCCGTCGGCCAGGGACTAGCGGAATACAATGAGCAGTTCTTC.

The CDR3 is CASASVETQYF. The CDR3 DNA is TGTGCTAGTGCCTCGGTGGAGACCCAGTACTTC. This sequence joins TRBV12-5 and TRBJ2-5, with D uncertain. V lost 7 bases and J lost 5, with 8 bases in between. Germline lookup yields CDR1 LGHNT and CDR2 FRNRAP. The CDR3 has 11 amino acids.

CDR3: CASRWSNQPQHF. The CDR3 DNA follows: TGTGCCAGCAGATGGAGCAATCAGCCCCAGCATTTT. V is TRBV12-3 or TRBV12-4 and J is TRBJ1-5; D not resolved. CDR3 size: 12 residues. Trimming shortened V by 6 bases and J by 1 base, and 4 bases separated the two germline ends.

The chain recombines TRBV5-6 with TRBJ1-2; 7 bases are shared with TRBD1. Germline V gene lookup returns CDR1 SGHDT and CDR2 YYEEEE. Germline trimming cut 3 bases from V and 4 bases from J; bases unmatched to any gene: 6. The CDR3 runs to 14 residues. CDR3 coding DNA: TGTGCCAGCAGCTGGGACAGACAATTCTATGGCTACACCTTC. Translating gives CASSWDRQFYGYTF. The variable domain in full, completed from reference TRBV5-6 and TRBJ1-2, reads DAGVTQSPTHLIKTRGQQVTLRCSPKSGHDTVSWYQQALGQGPQFIFQYYEEEERQRGNFPDRFSGHQFPNYSSELNVNALLLGDSALYLCASSWDRQFYGYTFGSGTRLTVV.

The chain is built from TRBV24-1 and TRBJ1-1; possible D gene TRBD1, 6 bases. V was trimmed by 4 bases and J by 4 bases, leaving 15 bases between them. Germline V CDR1 and CDR2: KGHDR, SFDVKD. CDR3 length: 15 amino acids. CDR3 sequence: CATSDPKVGATEAFF. CDR3 DNA sequence: TGTGCCACCAGTGACCCAAAGGTGGGGGCCACTGAAGCTTTCTTT.

V gene TRBV7-2 combines with J gene TRBJ2-7, with a tentative D call TRBD1 (6 bases). The germline gives CDR1 SGHTA, CDR2 FQGNSA. The ends were cut back, 2 bases at V and 5 bases at J, with 13 bases in the middle. CDR3 size: 14 residues. CDR3 DNA sequence: TGTGCCAGCAGCTTAATAGTAGGACAGAACGAGCAGTACTTC. Amino acid sequence: CASSLIVGQNEQYF.

V usage is TRBV28 and J usage is TRBJ2-4; TRBD1 matches 7 bases. This CDR3 has 15 amino acids. Trimming removed 4 bases from V and 4 bases from J; junction bases left unmatched: 7. Germline assignment: CDR1 MDHEN and CDR2 SYDVKM. CDR3 sequence reads: CASSSGDSLKNIQYF. The CDR3 coding sequence is TGTGCCAGCAGTTCAGGGGACAGCCTGAAAAACATTCAGTACTTC.

The chain links TRBV7-3 to TRBJ2-7; maybe TRBD2 (5 bases). The CDR3 loop spans 15 amino acids. Germline values: CDR1 SGHTA, CDR2 FQGTGA. V lost 5 bases to trimming and J lost 0 bases, with 14 bases between them. CDR3 in DNA: TGTGCCAGCAGCCGAGGCGAGGGCTACTCCTACGAGCAGTACTTC. Residues: CASSRGEGYSYEQYF. Looking up the rest from reference TRBV7-3 and TRBJ2-7 gives the full variable domain: GAGVSQTPSNKVTEKGKYVELRCDPISGHTALYWYRQSLGQGPEFLIYFQGTGAADDSGLPNDRFFAVRPEGSVSTLKIQRTERGDSAVYLCASSRGEGYSYEQYFGPGTRLTVT.

V and J are TRBV2 and TRBJ1-5; 7 nucleotides line up with TRBD1. The CDR3 consists of 13 residues. Germline values: CDR1 SNHLY, CDR2 FYNNEI. V was clipped by 5 bases and J by 4 bases; unmatched bases: 2. The CDR3 is CASSQDRNQPQHF. The DNA of the CDR3 is TGTGCCAGCAGTCAGGACAGGAATCAGCCCCAGCATTTT.

The chain combines TRBV28 with TRBJ1-2, with D perhaps TRBD1 (5 bases). CDR1 is MDHEN and CDR2 is SYDVKM in the germline V gene. V was cut by 2 bases and J by 4 bases, with 11 bases left in between. This CDR3 is 14 amino acids long. CDR3 in DNA: TGTGCCAGCAGTTTAAAGGCAGGGCCCTATGGCTACACCTTC. It codes for CASSLKAGPYGYTF.

The rearrangement joins TRBV19 to TRBJ1-3; the D is unclear. From germline, CDR1 is LNHDA and CDR2 SQIVND (reference sequence). The CDR3 totals 13 residues. V was pared by 3 bases and J by 4 bases, with 7 bases between. The CDR3 sequence is CASSIVGGNTIYF. CDR3 bases: TGTGCCAGTAGTATCGTCGGAGGAAACACCATATATTTT.

The V gene is TRBV6-2 or TRBV6-3, the J gene TRBJ2-3; D is unresolved. CDR1 and CDR2 (germline): MNHEY, SVGEGT. Trimming cost V 4 bases and J 7 bases, with 6 bases left between them. The CDR3 has 11 amino acids. The CDR3 bases are TGTGCCAGCAGTTCGTCGTATACGCAGTATTTT. Protein product: CASSSSYTQYF.

The chain combines TRBV6-5 with TRBJ1-5; unclear D gene. The CDR3 contains 13 residues. Trimming pared 7 bases from V and 4 bases from J, leaving 11 bases between. Germline V lookup: CDR1 MNHEY, CDR2 SVGAGI. The DNA for the CDR3 is TGTGCCAGCACGGTAGACCCAAATCAGCCCCAGCATTTT. It specifies CASTVDPNQPQHF.

This sequence joins TRBV10-3 and TRBJ2-5; unclear D gene. Germline V gene data show CDR1 as ENHRY and CDR2 as SYGVKD. The ends were cut back, 2 bases at V and 2 bases at J, with 3 bases in the middle. This CDR3 is 12 amino acids long. The CDR3 loop reads CAISEGQETQYF. CDR3 DNA sequence: TGTGCCATCAGTGAGGGGCAAGAGACCCAGTACTTC.

J is TRBJ2-7 and V is TRBV5-1; D is unresolved. Deletions cut 0 bases from V and 3 bases from J, with 7 bases between. The CDR3 sequence is 13 residues long. Germline V gene lookup returns CDR1 SGHRS and CDR2 YFSETQ. The CDR3 nucleotides are TGCGCCAGCAGCTTGGAACCTAACTACGAGCAGTACTTC. Protein: CASSLEPNYEQYF.

The J gene is TRBJ1-1, the V gene TRBV2, with 11 bases lining up with TRBD1. The CDR3 spans 19 residues. With 11 bases clipped from V and 0 bases from J, the junction kept 20 bases outside the gene matches. In germline, CDR1 is SNHLY, CDR2 FYNNEI. CDR3 sequence: CADSPGQGEFISVNTEAFF. The CDR3 DNA is TGTGCCGACAGTCCGGGACAGGGGGAGTTTATTTCGGTGAACACTGAAGCTTTCTTT.